A selection of T cell receptor beta chains follows, all from one sample in a study of blood T cell repertoires in COVID-19. Generated by immunoSEQ multiplex PCR, the TCRdb table keeps only in-frame clones and is missing some. In the table there are 80,000 to 95,000 clones, roughly 86% of which are singletons. Sequenced: peripheral blood. These TCRs come from a human donor in a cohort sampled during active COVID-19. Both conserved end residues are trimmed from each CDR3.

CDR3	V	J
ASSFNRANYGYT	TRBV5-6	TRBJ1-2
ASSVLQERNTIY	TRBV9	TRBJ1-3
ASAWGRAGAISYNEQF	TRBV7-8	TRBJ2-1
ASSIGGRIFGGYT	TRBV5-1	TRBJ1-2
ASSSTGAASEQF	TRBV5-1	TRBJ2-1
ASPALGQGIKLF	TRBV5-1	TRBJ1-4
ASSETGRYNSPLH	TRBV2	TRBJ1-6
ASSPQGAANEKLF	TRBV5-4	TRBJ1-4
ASSGTSPYEQF	TRBV5-6	TRBJ2-1
ASSPGNQPQH	TRBV3-1/TRBV3-2	TRBJ1-5
ASSLRGLSTGELF	TRBV7-9	TRBJ2-2
ASSQNRQGGTEAF	TRBV4-1	TRBJ1-1
ASSQARLSGNTIY	TRBV3-1/TRBV3-2	TRBJ1-3
ASSERTGNYEQY	TRBV6-2/TRBV6-3	TRBJ2-7
ASRFVGQGRTGYT	TRBV2	TRBJ1-2
ATRHSIAGSNTGELF	TRBV10-2	TRBJ2-2
ASSQEWDRVLTDTQY	TRBV4-3	TRBJ2-3
ASSDRARNTEAF	TRBV2	TRBJ1-1
ASSPLQGNEQF	TRBV18	TRBJ2-1
ASSPREGWNTEAF	TRBV6-5	TRBJ1-1
ASTSGGLNQPQH	TRBV28	TRBJ1-5
ASSLVGTGLFAF	TRBV5-6	TRBJ1-1
ASSLRENTGELF	TRBV7-2	TRBJ2-2
ASSYIGGSGGGYT	TRBV6-5	TRBJ1-2
ASSQGQNTGELF	TRBV4-2	TRBJ2-2
AWDRGSYEQY	TRBV30	TRBJ2-7
ASSFKDKRYEQY	TRBV7-9	TRBJ2-7
ASSPDRAGNQPQH	TRBV6-5	TRBJ1-5
ASSLAGVRNEQF	TRBV5-6	TRBJ2-1
ASSEGPGYYGYT	TRBV6-1	TRBJ1-2
ASSPNPGQSNEKLF	TRBV4-1	TRBJ1-4
ASSTIAGVSEAF	TRBV7-2	TRBJ1-1
ASSWGEETQY	TRBV9	TRBJ2-5
ASSFPPAGMNTEAF	TRBV21-1	TRBJ1-1
ASSLARGFETQY	TRBV7-2	TRBJ2-5
ASSYSRGITYGYT	TRBV6-5	TRBJ1-2
ASSIDRVGDYGYT	TRBV19	TRBJ1-2
AIRVHRNSGGANEQF	TRBV10-3	TRBJ2-1
ASSSDSQETQY	TRBV19	TRBJ2-5
ASSEDRGQH	TRBV6-1	TRBJ1-5
ASRPGQGLNTEAF	TRBV6-5	TRBJ1-1
ASSWGQGGAYEQY	TRBV5-4	TRBJ2-7
ASSPLPTSVGYNEQF	TRBV18	TRBJ2-1